This entry lists 25 T cell receptor beta chains sequenced from one sample in a study of graft-versus-host responses after intestinal transplantation (dated by TCRdb to 2020 to 2023). Library preparation was by the immunoSEQ multiplex PCR assay. TCRdb retrieved this table from immuneACCESS and kept in-frame rearrangements only. Not all clones are present; in checked studies, unresolved V genes account for under half, and no reason is known for the remainder. A total of under 100,000 clones appear in this sample, 80% to 95% of them only once. The ten largest clones take up around 1.1% of the sample. These TCRs' antigens remain unknown. Read against the paper, the sample's time point label means: cells obtained before transplantation from donor or recipient. The sample here was unstimulated CD8+ T cells sorted from spleen or lymph node cells, taken before transplant. These receptors came from a human donor who was the organ donor for an intestinal transplant.

The chain's CDR3 is CATSNDRVSSYEQYF. The CDR3 nucleotides are TGTGCCACCAGCAACGACAGGGTGAGCTCCTACGAGCAGTACTTC. The gene calls are TRBV15 and TRBJ2-7; 7 nucleotides line up with TRBD1. Germline V CDR1 and CDR2: LNHNV, YYDKDF (reference sequence). The CDR3 runs to 15 residues. The trim removed 4 bases at V and 0 bases at J, leaving 6 bases unmatched.

The chain links TRBV27 to TRBJ2-7, with 8 bases matching TRBD2. Germline CDR1 is MNHEY and CDR2 is SMNVEV (reference sequence). V lost 8 bases, J lost 3 bases, and 6 bases stayed unmatched. The CDR3 extends over 13 amino acids. The CDR3 region is CASSLRGVYEQYF. CDR3 DNA: TGTGCCAGCTCCTTGCGGGGGGTCTACGAGCAGTACTTC.

The gene calls are TRBV5-4 and TRBJ2-2; 7 bases map to TRBD1. There are 15 residues in the CDR3. In germline, CDR1 is SGHNT, CDR2 YYREEE (reference sequence). Germline trimming cut 4 bases from V and 6 bases from J; bases unmatched to any gene: 9. CDR3 sequence (DNA): TGTGCCAGCAGCGGAAACAGGGGAGAGGCCGGGGAGCTGTTTTTT. Its protein product is CASSGNRGEAGELFF.

V and J are TRBV5-1 and TRBJ2-5, with 9 bases that match TRBD1. The end of the DNA is better explained by TRBJ2-7, so the J call may be wrong. Germline CDR1 SGHRS, CDR2 YFSETQ. The CDR3 sequence is 15 residues long. The CDR3 nucleotides read TGCGCCAGCAGCCAGGGACAGGGTGGGATCTACGAGCAGTACTTC. Residues: CASSQGQGGIYEQYF.

The chain couples TRBV15 to TRBJ2-1; 9 bases are a match to TRBD2. V gave up 9 bases and J gave up 6 bases; unmatched junction bases: 18. In germline, CDR1 is LNHNV, CDR2 YYDKDF (reference sequence). The CDR3 runs to 17 residues. The chain's CDR3 is CATTTPVGTSLLNEQFF. In DNA, the CDR3 is TGTGCCACAACTACCCCCGTTGGGACTAGCCTCCTCAATGAGCAGTTCTTC.

V usage is TRBV15 and J usage is TRBJ2-1; TRBD2 matches at 7 bases. The length of the CDR3 is 16 residues. V was clipped by 4 bases and J by 4 bases; unmatched bases: 10. CDR1 is LNHNV and CDR2 is YYDKDF in the germline V gene (reference sequence). The CDR3 bases are TGTGCCACCAGCACGAGCCCCAGCGGGACGTACAATGAGCAGTTCTTC. Its translation: CATSTSPSGTYNEQFF.

This sequence joins TRBV5-4 and TRBJ2-7; unclear D gene. Germline CDR1 reads SGHNT; CDR2 reads YYREEE (reference sequence). Trimming took 2 bases from V and 1 from J, leaving 7 bases between them. The CDR3 contains 13 residues. CDR3 DNA sequence: TGTGCCAGCAGCTTCGGTCTGTCCTACGAGCAGTACTTC. This encodes CASSFGLSYEQYF.

The chain employs TRBV28 and TRBJ1-2; D not certain. CDR1 MDHEN and CDR2 SYDVKM come from the germline V gene. Trimming took 0 bases from V and 3 from J, leaving 8 bases between them. The CDR3 length is 14 residues. In DNA form, the CDR3 reads TGTGCCAGCAGTTTATGCACAGCGGACTATGGCTACACCTTC. Translated: CASSLCTADYGYTF.

The gene calls are TRBV9 and TRBJ2-1; D may be TRBD2 (5 bases). The CDR3 covers 13 residues. CDR1 SGDLS and CDR2 YYNGEE come from the germline V gene. With 3 bases removed from V and 7 bases from J, the gap between germline ends came to 11 bases. The CDR3 reads CASSDGNLNEQFF. DNA for the CDR3: TGTGCCAGCAGCGACGGGAACTTGAATGAGCAGTTCTTC.

The chain recombines TRBV28 with TRBJ2-7; TRBD1 agrees at 11 bases. V lost 5 bases, J lost 4 bases, and 4 bases stayed unmatched. The CDR3 has 14 amino acids. Germline CDR1 and CDR2: MDHEN and SYDVKM. The CDR3 loop is CASSPGTGGYEQYF. The CDR3 DNA follows: TGTGCCAGCAGTCCCGGGACAGGGGGGTACGAGCAGTACTTC.

The rearrangement uses TRBV7-9 and TRBJ1-2; no firm D call. CDR1 is SEHNR and CDR2 is FQNEAQ in the germline V gene (reference sequence). CDR3 length: 13 residues. Between the trimmed V and J ends, which lost 7 bases and 8 bases, there was a span of 17 bases. CDR3 protein: CASTSGQVEGYTF. The DNA of the CDR3 is TGTGCCAGCACCAGCGGCCAGGTAGAGGGCTACACCTTC.

V is TRBV4-1 and J is TRBJ2-1, with 9 bases matching TRBD2. The germline CDR1 and CDR2 sequences are MGHRA and YSYEKL. The CDR3 loop spans 16 amino acids. The V segment lost 0 bases and the J segment 8 bases; nucleotides outside the gene matches: 8. The CDR3 is CASSQDPQAGGYEQFF. The DNA of the CDR3 is TGCGCCAGCAGCCAAGATCCCCAAGCGGGGGGTTATGAGCAGTTCTTC.

This clone was observed once. V is TRBV2 and J is TRBJ1-4; no clear D. Germline V gene lookup returns CDR1 SNHLY and CDR2 FYNNEI. The CDR3 totals 12 residues. V was clipped by 8 bases and J by 8 bases, with 12 bases between them. The CDR3: CASREQGEKLFF. CDR3 coding DNA: TGTGCCAGCCGGGAGCAAGGGGAAAAACTGTTTTTT.

This chain links TRBV4-3 with TRBJ2-3, with unresolved D. Germline V lookup: CDR1 LGHNA, CDR2 YSLEER. CDR3 length: 17 residues. The ends were cut back, 3 bases at V and 2 bases at J, with 18 bases in the middle. CDR3 sequence reads: CASSHGRLCEHTDTQYF. CDR3 in DNA: TGCGCCAGCAGCCATGGGCGCCTGTGCGAACACACAGATACGCAGTATTTT.

The rearrangement uses TRBV5-1 and TRBJ1-1; D not resolved. The germline gives CDR1 SGHRS, CDR2 YFSETQ. The CDR3 has 15 residues. V was shortened by 4 bases and J by 0 bases, with 13 bases between the two germline ends. CDR3 coding DNA: TGCGCCAGCAGCGAGGTCCTTTCGATGAACACTGAAGCTTTCTTT. Translated: CASSEVLSMNTEAFF.

On this clone: Other DNA variants within this sample encode the same CDR3. The V and J genes are TRBV19 and TRBJ2-7, with 8 nucleotides matching TRBD1. V shed 8 bases and J 7 bases; nucleotides not matched to a gene: 10. The germline CDR1 and CDR2 sequences are LNHDA and SQIVND (reference sequence). The CDR3 runs to 13 residues. As DNA, the CDR3 is TGTGCCAGTTCCCCGGGACAGGATTATGAGCAGTACTTC. Translating gives CASSPGQDYEQYF.

V is TRBV4-1 and J is TRBJ2-7, with 7 bases lining up with TRBD2. The junction had 7 bases not matched to a gene; V was cut back by 1 base and J by 4 bases. The CDR3 runs to 15 residues. Germline assignment: CDR1 MGHRA and CDR2 YSYEKL. CDR3: CASSQGAGAGYEQYF. CDR3 sequence (DNA): TGCGCCAGCAGCCAAGGGGCGGGAGCGGGTTACGAGCAGTACTTC.

V is TRBV10-3 and J is TRBJ1-1; TRBD1 aligns across 11 bases. The V segment lost 8 bases and the J segment 6 bases; nucleotides outside the gene matches: 11. CDR3 length: 15 amino acids. Looked up from germline, CDR1 is ENHRY and CDR2 is SYGVKD. This CDR3 reads CAIGPGQGVKAEAFF. The DNA of the CDR3 is TGTGCCATCGGGCCGGGACAGGGGGTTAAGGCTGAAGCTTTCTTT.

The J gene is TRBJ2-3, the V gene TRBV7-6, with D perhaps matching TRBD1 (7 bases). V shed 1 base and J shed 6 bases, with 17 bases lying between them. The CDR3 spans 16 residues. The germline V gene has CDR1 SGHVS and CDR2 FNYEAQ. The CDR3 loop is CASSLGRGLVPDTQYF. Here the CDR3 DNA reads TGTGCCAGCAGCTTAGGGAGGGGGCTTGTCCCCGATACGCAGTATTTT.

This clone was counted once. The CDR3 is CASSEEGQSYEQYF. CDR3 nucleotide sequence: TGTGCCAGCAGTGAAGAGGGACAGTCCTACGAGCAGTACTTC. J is TRBJ2-7 and V is TRBV6-1, with 7 bases that match TRBD1. The CDR3 spans 14 residues. The V gene's germline CDR1 is MNHNS and CDR2 SASEGT. V lost 1 base and J lost 1; bases outside the gene matches: 1.

CDR3 sequence (DNA): TGTGCCAGCAGCCCAGAGGGGGGGACTTCCTACGAGCAGTACTTC. Translated: CASSPEGGTSYEQYF. This chain uses TRBV11-2 with TRBJ2-7; perhaps TRBD2 as D (7 bases). The germline V gene has CDR1 SGHAT and CDR2 FQNNGV. CDR3 length: 15 amino acids. V was cut by 5 bases and J by 1 base, with 15 bases left in between.

V usage is TRBV7-3 and J usage is TRBJ2-2; the D is unclear. This CDR3 spans 14 amino acids. The V end was cut by 3 bases, the J end by 1 base, with 6 bases between. The germline V gene has CDR1 SGHTA and CDR2 FQGTGA. In DNA, the CDR3 is TGTGCCAGCAGCTTTGGCGGGAACACCGGGGAGCTGTTTTTT. The encoded protein is CASSFGGNTGELFF.

V is TRBV10-3 and J is TRBJ1-6; tentatively, D is TRBD1 (6 bases). CDR1 and CDR2 (germline): ENHRY, SYGVKD. V gave up 6 bases and J gave up 11 bases, with 26 bases separating them. This CDR3 is 17 amino acids long. The DNA of the CDR3 is TGTGCCATCAGGAGGGGATCCGGGACACTTCCCCGGGCACCCCTCCACTTT. It translates to CAIRRGSGTLPRAPLHF.

CDR3 DNA sequence: TGTGCCAGCTACCGCGGTGGCTACACCTTC. Residues: CASYRGGYTF. The chain has TRBV6-4 and TRBJ1-2; D gene uncertain. Germline assignment: CDR1 MRHNA and CDR2 SNTAGT. Trimming took 8 bases from V and 7 from J, leaving 8 bases between them. There are 10 residues in the CDR3.

This clone was found a few times. The rearrangement joins TRBV7-2 to TRBJ2-3, with TRBD2 identical over 7 bases. J lost 9 bases, V lost 6 bases, and 12 bases had no gene match. The CDR3 has 14 amino acids. Germline CDR1 reads SGHTA; CDR2 reads FQGNSA. The CDR3 loop reads CASSPSPGGDTQYF. CDR3 DNA sequence: TGTGCCAGCAGTCCCTCCCCGGGGGGAGACACGCAGTATTTT. Based on the CDR3 plus reference TRBV7-2 and TRBJ2-3, the full variable domain is GAGVSQSPSNKVTEKGKDVELRCDPISGHTALYWYRQSLGQGLEFLIYFQGNSAPDKSGLPSDRFSAERTGGSVSTLTIQRTQQEDSAVYLCASSPSPGGDTQYFGPGTRLTVL.